This T cell receptor beta chain was captured by sequencing in a study of post-analysis software for immune sequencing data. Looking at the study overall: The cohort encompassed relapsing-remitting, secondary progressive and progressive-relapsing multiple sclerosis disease courses. Study findings and constraints: Multiple sclerosis patients had significantly lower normalized Chao1 diversity than controls. Controls showed lower frequencies than patients for roughly five TRBV segments, and TRBV5-6, TRBV5-1 and TRBV20-1 were among these.

CDR3 size: 14 residues. V gave up 6 bases and J gave up 6 bases; unmatched junction bases: 5. TCR beta cDNA libraries had unique molecular identifiers. One entry per CDR3 protein results from TCRdb running MiXCR on the PCR reads. Of 750,000 to 950,000 distinct CDR3 sequences listed, around 50% were seen once; the top ten hold under 6%. Concerning this clonotype itself: Antigen specificity is unknown.

The sequenced sample was blood. The J gene is TRBJ2-1, the V gene TRBV12-3 or TRBV12-4; 10 bases are a match to TRBD1. This TCR was sampled from a girl between 10 and 17 years old with multiple sclerosis. The CDR3, as DNA: TGTGCCAGCAGAACGGGACAGGGGACCAATGAGCAGTTCTTC. This encodes CASRTGQGTNEQFF.